Here is one T cell receptor (beta chain) with its context. The V and J ends lost 1 base and 5 bases respectively, with 5 bases between them. The germline V gene has CDR1 DFQATT and CDR2 SNEGSKA (reference sequence). The CDR3 totals 11 residues. Caucasian adults residing in Nashville, Tennessee made up all the donors. This sample is drawn from a study of shared clonotypes between healthy human individuals. Study in general: The plates for each donor numbered three CD4 naive, three CD4 memory, two CD8 naive and one CD8 memory.

Libraries were prepared by immunoSEQ multiplex PCR; TCRdb keeps only in-frame clonotypes and omits some of them. The profile shows 2 million to 3 million clones, roughly 93% of them singletons. The rearrangement links TRBV20-1 to TRBJ1-1; no clear D. Source material: naive CD4+ T cells from PBMCs. Documented subset: CD45RA+ positively selected. This sequence originates from a man aged 18 to 35 in good health. Some clones in this sample may be carry-over from other donors' samples. In DNA, the CDR3 is TGCAGTGCTAGAGCCTATACTGAAGCTTTCTTT. Encoded protein: CSARAYTEAFF.